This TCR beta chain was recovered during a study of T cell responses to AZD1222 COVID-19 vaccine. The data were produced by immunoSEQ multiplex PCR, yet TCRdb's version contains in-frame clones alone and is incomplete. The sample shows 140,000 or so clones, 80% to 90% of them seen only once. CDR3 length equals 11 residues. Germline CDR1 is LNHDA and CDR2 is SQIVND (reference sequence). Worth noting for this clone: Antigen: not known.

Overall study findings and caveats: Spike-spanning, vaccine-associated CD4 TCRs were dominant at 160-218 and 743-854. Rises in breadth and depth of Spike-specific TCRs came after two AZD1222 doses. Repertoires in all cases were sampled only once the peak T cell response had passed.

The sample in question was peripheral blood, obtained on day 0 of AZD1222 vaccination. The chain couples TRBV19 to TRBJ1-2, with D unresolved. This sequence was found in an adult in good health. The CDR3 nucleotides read TGTGCGAGTCAGGCAGACTATGGCTACACCTTC. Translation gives CASQADYGYTF.